This TCR beta chain was documented in a study of T cells in Graves' hyperthyroidism and ophthalmopathy. Study-wide results and caveats: Most thyroid clonotypes that were expanded above 0.001 also turned up in blood. Ophthalmopathy onset followed model prediction by a median approximately six months.

The CDR3 has 13 amino acids. The ends were cut back, 4 bases at V and 1 base at J, with 8 bases in the middle. Germline CDR1 is SGDLS and CDR2 is YYNGEE. RNA transcripts provided the source from which TCR beta CDR3 regions were amplified. RT-PCR in the first round (using the HTBI primer set) targeted the TCR CDR3. TCRdb itself ran the multiplex PCR reads through MiXCR, one entry per CDR3 protein. The sample contains about 290,000 distinct CDR3 sequences, roughly an eighth of which appear only once. There are a few counts of this clonotype. Its target is not known. The authors took PBMCs from 9.5 to 10 ml fresh peripheral blood.

This TCR was recovered from a woman in her forties with Graves' hyperthyroidism. Sequencing input: blood. The gene calls are TRBV9 and TRBJ2-5; possible D gene TRBD2, 6 bases. The CDR3 is CASSPSAQETQYF. The CDR3 nucleotides read TGTGCCAGCAGCCCTAGCGCCCAAGAGACCCAGTACTTC.